This T cell receptor beta chain was observed in a study of beta chain features in type 1 diabetes. Study results and limitations: For type 1 diabetes patients, VDJ junctions showed fewer insertions and more deletions.

Markers CD45RO/CCR7/CD25/CD127/CD95/CD27 served to sort CD4+ naive, central memory, regulatory and stem cell-like memory cells. Sorted cells reached over 95% purity in every population. Since all of the isolated RNA was reverse transcribed, expressed TCRB transcripts were what got sequenced. Data came from immunoSEQ multiplex PCR; TCRdb stores just in-frame clones and leaves some out. The sample includes fewer than 250,000 clones, 14% seen only once; the top ten take 0.026%. Trimming pared 3 bases from V and 2 bases from J, leaving 7 bases between. The CDR3 totals 13 residues. Germline values: CDR1 LNHDA, CDR2 SQIVND (reference sequence). A remark on this clone: Its antigen is not known. The identical CDR3 is also encoded by other nucleotide sequences in the sample.

This clonotype was sampled from a woman aged 40 to 55 in good health. V usage is TRBV19 and J usage is TRBJ1-1, with D tentatively TRBD1 (6 bases). Input material: naive CD4+ T cells from blood. The CDR3 nucleotides are TGTGCCAGTAGTATCAGGGGTAACACTGAAGCTTTCTTT. Its translation is CASSIRGNTEAFF.